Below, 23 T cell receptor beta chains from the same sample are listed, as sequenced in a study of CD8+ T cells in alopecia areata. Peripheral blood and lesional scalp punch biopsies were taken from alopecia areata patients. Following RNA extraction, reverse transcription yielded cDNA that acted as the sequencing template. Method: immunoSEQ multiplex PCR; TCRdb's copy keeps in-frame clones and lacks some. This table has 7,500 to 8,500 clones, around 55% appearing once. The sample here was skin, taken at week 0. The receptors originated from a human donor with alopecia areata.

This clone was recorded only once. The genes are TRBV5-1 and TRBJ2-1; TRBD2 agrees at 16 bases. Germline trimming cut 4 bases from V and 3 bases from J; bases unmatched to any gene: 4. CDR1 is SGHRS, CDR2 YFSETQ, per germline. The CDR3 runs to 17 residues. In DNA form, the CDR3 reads TGCGCCAGCAGCGAGGGGACTAGCGGGAGGGACTACAATGAGCAGTTCTTC. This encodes CASSEGTSGRDYNEQFF. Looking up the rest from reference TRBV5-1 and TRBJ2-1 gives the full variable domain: KAGVTQTPRYLIKTRGQQVTLSCSPISGHRSVSWYQQTPGQGLQFLFEYFSETQRNKGNFPGRFSGRQFSNSRSEMNVSTLELGDSALYLCASSEGTSGRDYNEQFFGPGTRLTVL.

The CDR3 here is CASSLQGWEQYF. Here the CDR3 DNA reads TGTGCCAGCTCACTTCAGGGGTGGGAGCAGTACTTC. J is TRBJ2-7 and V is TRBV18, with D maybe TRBD1 (6 bases). Deletions cut 4 bases from V and 7 bases from J, with 11 bases between. This CDR3 is 12 amino acids long. Germline-derived CDR1 and CDR2 are KGHSH and LQKENI.

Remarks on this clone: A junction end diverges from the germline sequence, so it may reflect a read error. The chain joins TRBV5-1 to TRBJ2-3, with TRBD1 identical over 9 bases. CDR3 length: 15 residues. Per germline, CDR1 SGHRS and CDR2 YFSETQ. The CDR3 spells CASSFEDRGADTQYF. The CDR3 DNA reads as TGTGCCAGCAGCTTTGAAGACAGGGGGGCAGATACGCAGTATTTT.

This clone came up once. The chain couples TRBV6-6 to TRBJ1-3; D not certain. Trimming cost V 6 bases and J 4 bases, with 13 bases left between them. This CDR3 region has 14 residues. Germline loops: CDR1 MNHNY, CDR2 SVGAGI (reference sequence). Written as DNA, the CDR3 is TGTGCCAGCAGCGAAATGTGGTCCGGAAACACCATATATTTT. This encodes CASSEMWSGNTIYF.

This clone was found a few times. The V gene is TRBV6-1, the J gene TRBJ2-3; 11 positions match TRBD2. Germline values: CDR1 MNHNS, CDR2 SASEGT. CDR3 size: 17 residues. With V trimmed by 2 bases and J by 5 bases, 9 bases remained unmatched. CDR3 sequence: CASSETIAGGPEDTQYF. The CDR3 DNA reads TGTGCCAGCAGTGAAACCATAGCGGGAGGGCCCGAAGATACGCAGTATTTT.

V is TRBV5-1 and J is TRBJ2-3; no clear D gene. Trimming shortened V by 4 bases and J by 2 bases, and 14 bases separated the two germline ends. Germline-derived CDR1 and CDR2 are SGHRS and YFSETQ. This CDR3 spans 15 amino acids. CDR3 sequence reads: CASSGYPSNTDTQYF. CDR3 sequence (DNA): TGCGCCAGCAGCGGGTACCCCAGTAACACAGATACGCAGTATTTT.

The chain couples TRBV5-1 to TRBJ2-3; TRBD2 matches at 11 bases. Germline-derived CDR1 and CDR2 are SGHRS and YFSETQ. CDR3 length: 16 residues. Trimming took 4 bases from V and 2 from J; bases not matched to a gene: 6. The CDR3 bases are TGCGCCAGCAGCCGCCAGACTAGCGGGGACACAGATACGCAGTATTTT. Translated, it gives CASSRQTSGDTDTQYF.

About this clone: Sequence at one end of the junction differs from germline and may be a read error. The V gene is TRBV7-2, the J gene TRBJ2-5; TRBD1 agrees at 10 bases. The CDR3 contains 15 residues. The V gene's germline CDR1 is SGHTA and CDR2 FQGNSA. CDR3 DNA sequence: TGTGCCAGCAGGAGACAGGGGGCGGTCGGAGAGGCCCAGTACTTC. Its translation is CASRRQGAVGEAQYF.

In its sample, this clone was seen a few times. CDR3 DNA: TGTGCCAGCAGCTTAGATTTCGGCGGGGTAGCGTTCGGGGAGCTGTTTTTT. Translating it yields CASSLDFGGVAFGELFF. This chain uses TRBV7-2 with TRBJ2-2, with D perhaps matching TRBD2 (6 bases). V shed 1 base and J shed 7 bases, with 19 bases lying between them. This CDR3 has 17 residues. The germline V gene has CDR1 SGHTA and CDR2 FQGNSA. Supplemented by reference TRBV7-2 and TRBJ2-2, the full variable domain reads GAGVSQSPSNKVTEKGKDVELRCDPISGHTALYWYRQSLGQGLEFLIYFQGNSAPDKSGLPSDRFSAERTGGSVSTLTIQRTQQEDSAVYLCASSLDFGGVAFGELFFGEGSRLTVL.

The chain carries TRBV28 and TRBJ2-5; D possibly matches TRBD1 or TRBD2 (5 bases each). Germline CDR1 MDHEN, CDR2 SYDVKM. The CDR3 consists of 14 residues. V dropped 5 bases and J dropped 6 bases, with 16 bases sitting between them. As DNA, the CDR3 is TGTGCCAGCAGTGGGACCCACCCTGGACAGACCCAGTACTTC. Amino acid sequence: CASSGTHPGQTQYF.

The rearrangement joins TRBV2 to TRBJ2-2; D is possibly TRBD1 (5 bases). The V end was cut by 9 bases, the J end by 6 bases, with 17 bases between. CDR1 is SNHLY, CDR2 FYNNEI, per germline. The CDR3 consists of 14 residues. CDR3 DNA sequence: TGTGCCAGTAAAGGGGATCCCCTCCCCGGGGAGCTGTTTTTT. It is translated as CASKGDPLPGELFF.

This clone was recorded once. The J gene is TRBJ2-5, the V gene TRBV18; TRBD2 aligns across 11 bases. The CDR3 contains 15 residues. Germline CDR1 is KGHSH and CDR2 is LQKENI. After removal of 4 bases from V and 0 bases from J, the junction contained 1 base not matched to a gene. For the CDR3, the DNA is TGTGCCAGCTCACTACTAGCGGGAGACCAAGAGACCCAGTACTTC. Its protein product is CASSLLAGDQETQYF.

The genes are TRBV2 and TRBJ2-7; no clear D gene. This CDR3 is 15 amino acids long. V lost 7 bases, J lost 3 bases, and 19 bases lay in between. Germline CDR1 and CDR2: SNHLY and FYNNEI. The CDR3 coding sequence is TGTGCCAGCAACCCTGACGGAAGTCTCGTCTACGAGCAGTACTTC. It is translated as CASNPDGSLVYEQYF.

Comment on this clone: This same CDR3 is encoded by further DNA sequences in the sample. CDR3 DNA sequence: TGTGCCAGCAGACGACAGGGGGCCGAGGGAGACCACTTT. Protein product: CASRRQGAEGDHF. The V and J genes are TRBV28 and TRBJ1-6; TRBD1 aligns across 10 bases. The germline CDR1 and CDR2 sequences are MDHEN and SYDVKM. J was trimmed by 18 bases and V by 6 bases; bases with no gene match: 11. The CDR3 length is 13 residues.

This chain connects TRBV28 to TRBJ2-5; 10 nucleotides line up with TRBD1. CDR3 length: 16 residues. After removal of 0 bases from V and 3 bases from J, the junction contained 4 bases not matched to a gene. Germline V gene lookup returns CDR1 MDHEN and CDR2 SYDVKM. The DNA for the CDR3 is TGTGCCAGCAGTTTATGGGGGGACAGGGGAAAAGAGACCCAGTACTTC. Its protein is CASSLWGDRGKETQYF.

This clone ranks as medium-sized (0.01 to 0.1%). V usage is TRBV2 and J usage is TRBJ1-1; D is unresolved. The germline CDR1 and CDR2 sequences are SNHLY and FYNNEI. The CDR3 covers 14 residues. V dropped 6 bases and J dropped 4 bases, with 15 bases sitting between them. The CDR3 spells CASRERAFRTEAFF. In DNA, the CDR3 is TGTGCCAGCAGGGAACGGGCTTTCCGCACTGAAGCTTTCTTT. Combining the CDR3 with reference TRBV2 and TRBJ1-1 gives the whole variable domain EPEVTQTPSHQVTQMGQEVILRCVPISNHLYFYWYRQILGQKVEFLVSFYNNEISEKSEIFDDQFSVERPDGSNFTLKIRSTKLEDSAMYFCASRERAFRTEAFFGQGTRLTVV.

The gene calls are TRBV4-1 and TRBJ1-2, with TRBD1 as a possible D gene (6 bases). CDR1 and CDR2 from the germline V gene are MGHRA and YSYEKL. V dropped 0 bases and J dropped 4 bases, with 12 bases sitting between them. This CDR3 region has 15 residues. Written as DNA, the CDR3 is TGCGCCAGCAGCCAAGATCCCAGGGGTATCTATGGCTACACCTTC. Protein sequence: CASSQDPRGIYGYTF.

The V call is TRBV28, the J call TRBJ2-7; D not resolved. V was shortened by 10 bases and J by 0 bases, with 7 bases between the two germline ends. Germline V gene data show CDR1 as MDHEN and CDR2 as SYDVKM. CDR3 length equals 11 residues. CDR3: CATLRSYEQYF. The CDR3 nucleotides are TGTGCCACCCTCCGCTCCTACGAGCAGTACTTC.

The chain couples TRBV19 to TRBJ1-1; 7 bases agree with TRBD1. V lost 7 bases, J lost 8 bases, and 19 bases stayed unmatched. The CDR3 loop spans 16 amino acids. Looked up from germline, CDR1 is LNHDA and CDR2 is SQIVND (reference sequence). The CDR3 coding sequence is TGTGCCAGTACCTCACTCGGAGGGGGCGGAACCCCCGAAGCTTTCTTT. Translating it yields CASTSLGGGGTPEAFF.

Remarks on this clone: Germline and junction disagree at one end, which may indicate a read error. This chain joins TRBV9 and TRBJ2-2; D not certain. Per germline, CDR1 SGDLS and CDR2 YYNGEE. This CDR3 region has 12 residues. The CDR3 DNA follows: TGTGCCGGCAGCACCGTTACCGGGGAGCTGTTTTTT. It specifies CAGSTVTGELFF.

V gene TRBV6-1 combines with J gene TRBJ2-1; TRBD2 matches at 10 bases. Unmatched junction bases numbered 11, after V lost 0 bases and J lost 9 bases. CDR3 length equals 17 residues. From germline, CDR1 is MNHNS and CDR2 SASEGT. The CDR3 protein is CASSEALAGATVCEQFF. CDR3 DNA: TGTGCCAGCAGTGAAGCTCTAGCGGGAGCCACCGTGTGTGAGCAGTTCTTC.

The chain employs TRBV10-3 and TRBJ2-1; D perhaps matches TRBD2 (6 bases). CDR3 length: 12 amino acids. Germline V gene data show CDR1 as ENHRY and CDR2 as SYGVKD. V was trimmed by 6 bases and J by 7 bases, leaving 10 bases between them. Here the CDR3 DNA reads TGTGCCATCAGCGGGAGTGGTAATGAGCAGTTCTTC. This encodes CAISGSGNEQFF.

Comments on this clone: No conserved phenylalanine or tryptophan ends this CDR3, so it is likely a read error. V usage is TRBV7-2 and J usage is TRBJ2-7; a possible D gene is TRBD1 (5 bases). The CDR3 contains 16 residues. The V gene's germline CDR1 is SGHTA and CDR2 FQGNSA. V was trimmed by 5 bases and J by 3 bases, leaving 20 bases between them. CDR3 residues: CASSQSRVGKLYEQYL. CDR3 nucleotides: TGTGCCAGCAGCCAATCCAGGGTCGGAAAGCTCTACGAGCAGTACCTC.